These T cell receptor beta chains were read from a single sample in a study of OX40 agonist ivuxolimab in advanced cancers. Clones were sequenced by immunoSEQ multiplex PCR, and TCRdb holds only the in-frame ones, with some missing. The sample shows roughly 30,000 clones, over 90% of them seen only once. The specimen was CD4+ or CD8+ T cells sorted from blood, collected in a trial of the OX40 agonist ivuxolimab. The source is an adult with an advanced solid tumor such as melanoma, head and neck, liver or kidney cancer. The CDR3 runs from the conserved cysteine through the conserved F or W. D genes are given only for firm matches.

TRBV28	TRBJ2-5	TRBD1	TGTGCCAGCAGTTTATGGGGACAGGGAGTCCAAGAGACCCAGTACTTC	CASSLWGQGVQETQYF
TRBV29-1	TRBJ2-7	.	TGCAGCGTTGAAGATCTGCAGGGACGGTCTTACGAGCAGTACTTC	CSVEDLQGRSYEQYF
TRBV25-1	TRBJ1-1	.	TGTGCCAGCAGTGAATTGGGCGGCGGTTTGGAAGCTTTCTTT	CASSELGGGLEAFF
TRBV9	TRBJ2-7	.	TGTGCCAGCAGCGTAGCGATTGGGGACGAGCAGTACTTC	CASSVAIGDEQYF
TRBV19	TRBJ1-1	.	TGTGCCAGTAGTATAGTAAAGGCGGGGACTGAAGCTTTCTTT	CASSIVKAGTEAFF
TRBV19	TRBJ2-3	TRBD1	TGTGCCAGTAGTATTGGGACAGGGTCGACAGATACGCAGTATTTT	CASSIGTGSTDTQYF
TRBV27	TRBJ2-7	.	TGTGCCAGCAGTCCAAAAGTTGGATACGAGCAGTACTTC	CASSPKVGYEQYF
TRBV11-1	TRBJ2-2	.	TGTGCCAGCAGCTTAGTGGGCTTTGACACCGGGGAGCTGTTTTTT	CASSLVGFDTGELFF
TRBV19	TRBJ2-7	TRBD1	TGTGCCAGTAGTATCCGTGGACAGGGGTTCGACGAGCAGTACTTC	CASSIRGQGFDEQYF
TRBV13	TRBJ1-4	.	TGTGCCAGCAGCTCCCGCGGGGCTAATGAAAAACTGTTTTTT	CASSSRGANEKLFF
TRBV5-1	TRBJ2-5	TRBD1	TGCGCCAGCAGCGTAGGACAGGACCTGCAAGGAGAGACCCAGTACTTC	CASSVGQDLQGETQYF
TRBV9	TRBJ1-2	.	TGTGCCAGCAGCGAACGAGGGGGGAGCGGTGGCTACACCTTC	CASSERGGSGGYTF
TRBV5-1	TRBJ1-6	.	TGCGCCAGCAGCTTGGGGACAGCTAATTCACCCCTCCACTTT	CASSLGTANSPLHF
TRBV28	TRBJ1-2	.	TGTGCCAGCAGGTCCGGGACCGGTGGCTACACCTTC	CASRSGTGGYTF
TRBV10-1	TRBJ2-1	TRBD1	TGCGCCAGCAGTGAACAGGGGGTGATCGGGCAGTTCTTC	CASSEQGVIGQFF
TRBV28	TRBJ2-7	TRBD1	TGTGCCAGCAGTCCCACAGGGGAAGTGCAGTACTTC	CASSPTGEVQYF
TRBV29-1	TRBJ1-1	TRBD1	TGCAGCGTAATCAGGGGGCGTACTGAAGCTTTCTTT	CSVIRGRTEAFF
TRBV5-1	TRBJ2-7	TRBD1	TGCGCCAGCAATGAGGGATCTCAGGGGGCGACCGAGCAGTACTTC	CASNEGSQGATEQYF
TRBV6-5	TRBJ1-2	TRBD1	TGTGCCAGCAGGACGACAGGGGATGGCTACACCTTC	CASRTTGDGYTF
TRBV27	TRBJ2-6	.	TGTGCCAGCAGCCCCCTGCGGGTCTCTGGGGCCAACGTCCTGACTTTC	CASSPLRVSGANVLTF